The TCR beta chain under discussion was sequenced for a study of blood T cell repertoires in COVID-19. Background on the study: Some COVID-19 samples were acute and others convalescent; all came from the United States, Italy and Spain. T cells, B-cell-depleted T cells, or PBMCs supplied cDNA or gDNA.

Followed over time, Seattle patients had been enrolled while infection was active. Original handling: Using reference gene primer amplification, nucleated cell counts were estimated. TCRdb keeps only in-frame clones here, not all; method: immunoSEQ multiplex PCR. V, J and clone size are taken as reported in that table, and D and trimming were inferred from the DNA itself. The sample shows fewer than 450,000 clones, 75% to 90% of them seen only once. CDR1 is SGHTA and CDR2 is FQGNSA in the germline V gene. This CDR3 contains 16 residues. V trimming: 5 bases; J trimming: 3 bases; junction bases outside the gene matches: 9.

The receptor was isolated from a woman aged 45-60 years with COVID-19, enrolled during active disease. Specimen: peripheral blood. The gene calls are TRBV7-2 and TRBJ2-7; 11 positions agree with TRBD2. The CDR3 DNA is TGTGCCAGCAGCAGCCGACTAGCGGGGCTCTTCTACGAGCAGTACTTC. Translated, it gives CASSSRLAGLFYEQYF.